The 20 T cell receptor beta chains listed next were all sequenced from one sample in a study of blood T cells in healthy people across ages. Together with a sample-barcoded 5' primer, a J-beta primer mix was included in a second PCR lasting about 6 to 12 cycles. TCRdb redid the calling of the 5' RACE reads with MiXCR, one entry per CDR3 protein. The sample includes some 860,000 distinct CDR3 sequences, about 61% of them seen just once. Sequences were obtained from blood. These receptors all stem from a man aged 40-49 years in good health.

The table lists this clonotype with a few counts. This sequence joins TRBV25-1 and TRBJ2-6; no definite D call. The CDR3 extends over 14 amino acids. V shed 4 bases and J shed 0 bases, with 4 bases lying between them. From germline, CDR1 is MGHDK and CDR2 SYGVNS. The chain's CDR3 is CASSGYSGANVLTF. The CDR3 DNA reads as TGTGCCAGCAGTGGATACTCTGGGGCCAACGTCCTGACTTTC.

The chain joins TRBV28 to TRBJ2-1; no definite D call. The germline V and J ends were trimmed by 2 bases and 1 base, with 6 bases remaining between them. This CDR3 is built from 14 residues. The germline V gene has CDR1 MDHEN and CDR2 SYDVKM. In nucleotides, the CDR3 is TGTGCCAGCAGTTTAAGGGAATCCTACAATGAGCAGTTCTTC. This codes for CASSLRESYNEQFF.

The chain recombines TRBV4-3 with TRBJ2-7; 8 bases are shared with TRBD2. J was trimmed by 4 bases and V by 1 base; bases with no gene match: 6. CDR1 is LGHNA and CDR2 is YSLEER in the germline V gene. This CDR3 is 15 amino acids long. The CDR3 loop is CASSQGRSGSYEQYF. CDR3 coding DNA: TGCGCCAGCAGCCAAGGAAGGAGCGGGAGTTACGAGCAGTACTTC.

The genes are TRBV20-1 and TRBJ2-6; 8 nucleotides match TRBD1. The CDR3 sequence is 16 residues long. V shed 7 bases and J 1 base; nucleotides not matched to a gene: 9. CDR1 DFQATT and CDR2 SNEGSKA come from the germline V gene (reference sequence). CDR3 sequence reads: CSVIDRGLSGANVLTF. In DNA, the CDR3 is TGCAGTGTAATTGACAGGGGACTTTCTGGGGCCAACGTCCTGACTTTC.

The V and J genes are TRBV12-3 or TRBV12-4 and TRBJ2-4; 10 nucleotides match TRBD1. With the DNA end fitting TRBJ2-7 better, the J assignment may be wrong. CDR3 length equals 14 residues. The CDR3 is CASNEGQGFYEQYF. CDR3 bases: TGTGCCAGCAACGAGGGACAGGGGTTCTACGAGCAGTACTTC.

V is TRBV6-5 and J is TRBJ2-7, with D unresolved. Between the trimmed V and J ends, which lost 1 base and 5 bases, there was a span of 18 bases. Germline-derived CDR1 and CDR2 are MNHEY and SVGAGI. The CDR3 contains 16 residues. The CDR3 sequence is CASSYLGSASRNEQYF. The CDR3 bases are TGTGCCAGCAGTTACTTGGGCTCGGCGTCGAGGAACGAGCAGTACTTC.

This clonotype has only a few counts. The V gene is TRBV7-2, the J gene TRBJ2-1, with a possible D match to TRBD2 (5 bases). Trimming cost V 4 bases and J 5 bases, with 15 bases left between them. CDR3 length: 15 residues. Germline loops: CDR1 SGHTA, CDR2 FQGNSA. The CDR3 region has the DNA TGTGCCAGCAGCTCCCGCGGGCCCGTGAACAATGAGCAGTTCTTC. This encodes CASSSRGPVNNEQFF.

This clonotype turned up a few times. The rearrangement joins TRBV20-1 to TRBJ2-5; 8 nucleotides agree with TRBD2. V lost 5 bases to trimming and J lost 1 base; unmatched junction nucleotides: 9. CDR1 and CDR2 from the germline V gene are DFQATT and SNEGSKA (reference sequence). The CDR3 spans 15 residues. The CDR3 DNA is TGCAGTGCTGCCGGAAGCGGGGGCATCCAAGAGACCCAGTACTTC. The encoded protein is CSAAGSGGIQETQYF.

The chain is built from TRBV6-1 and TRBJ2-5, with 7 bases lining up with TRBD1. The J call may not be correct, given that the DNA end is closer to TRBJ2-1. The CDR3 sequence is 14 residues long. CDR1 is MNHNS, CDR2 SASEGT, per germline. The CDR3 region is CASSDGPGGETQFF. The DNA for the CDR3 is TGTGCCAGCAGTGACGGGCCAGGGGGAGAGACCCAGTTCTTC.

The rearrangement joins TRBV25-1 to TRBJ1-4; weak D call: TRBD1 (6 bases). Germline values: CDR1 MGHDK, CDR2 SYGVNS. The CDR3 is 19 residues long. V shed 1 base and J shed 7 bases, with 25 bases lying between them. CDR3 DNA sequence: TGTGCCAGCAGTGAATCTCGGGGGCCTACAGTAATCATTAGTGAAAAACTGTTTTTT. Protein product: CASSESRGPTVIISEKLFF.

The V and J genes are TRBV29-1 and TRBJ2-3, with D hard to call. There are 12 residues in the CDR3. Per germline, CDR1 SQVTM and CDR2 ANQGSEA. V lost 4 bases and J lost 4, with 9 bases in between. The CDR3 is CSVGVGPDTQYF. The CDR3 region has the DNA TGCAGCGTTGGGGTTGGCCCAGATACGCAGTATTTT.

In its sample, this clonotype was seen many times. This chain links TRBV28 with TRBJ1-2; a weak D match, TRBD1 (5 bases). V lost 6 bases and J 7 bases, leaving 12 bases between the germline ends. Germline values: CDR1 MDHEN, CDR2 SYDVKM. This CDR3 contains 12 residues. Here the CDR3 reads CASSLTALGYTF. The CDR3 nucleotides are TGTGCCAGCAGCCTGACAGCGCTTGGCTACACCTTC.

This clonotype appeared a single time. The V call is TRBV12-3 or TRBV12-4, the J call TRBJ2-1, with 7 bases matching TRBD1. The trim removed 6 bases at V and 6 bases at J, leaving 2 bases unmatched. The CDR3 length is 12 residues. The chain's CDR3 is CASRGTANEQFF. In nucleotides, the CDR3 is TGTGCCAGCAGAGGGACAGCCAATGAGCAGTTCTTC.

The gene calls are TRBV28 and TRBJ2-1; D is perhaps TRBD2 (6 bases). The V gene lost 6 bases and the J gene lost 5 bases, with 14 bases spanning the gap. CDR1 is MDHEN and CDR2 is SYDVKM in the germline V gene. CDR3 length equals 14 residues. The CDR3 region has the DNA TGTGCCAGCAGCGGGAGTGGTTTTAACAATGAGCAGTTCTTC. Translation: CASSGSGFNNEQFF.

The CDR3 DNA is TGTGCCAGCAGTGTTGGGGGAGGGCTGAGAGATGAGCAGTTCTTC. This encodes CASSVGGGLRDEQFF. The rearrangement joins TRBV2 to TRBJ2-1, with TRBD2 matching 7 bases. The CDR3 runs 15 residues. The germline V gene has CDR1 SNHLY and CDR2 FYNNEI. Germline trimming cut 4 bases from V and 8 bases from J; bases unmatched to any gene: 11. The variable domain in full, completed from reference TRBV2 and TRBJ2-1, reads EPEVTQTPSHQVTQMGQEVILRCVPISNHLYFYWYRQILGQKVEFLVSFYNNEISEKSEIFDDQFSVERPDGSNFTLKIRSTKLEDSAMYFCASSVGGGLRDEQFFGPGTRLTVL.

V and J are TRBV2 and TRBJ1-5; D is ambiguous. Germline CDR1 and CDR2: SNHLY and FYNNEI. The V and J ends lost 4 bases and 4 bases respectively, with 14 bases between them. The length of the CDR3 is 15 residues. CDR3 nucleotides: TGTGCCAGCAGTGGAATGAGGGAAAGTAATCAGCCCCAGCATTTT. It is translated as CASSGMRESNQPQHF.

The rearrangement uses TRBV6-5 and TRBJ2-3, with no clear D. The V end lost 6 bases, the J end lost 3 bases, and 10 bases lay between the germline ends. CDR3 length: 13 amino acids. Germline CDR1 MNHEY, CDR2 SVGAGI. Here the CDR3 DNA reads TGTGCCAGCAGGCGTTGGATGACAGATACGCAGTATTTT. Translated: CASRRWMTDTQYF.

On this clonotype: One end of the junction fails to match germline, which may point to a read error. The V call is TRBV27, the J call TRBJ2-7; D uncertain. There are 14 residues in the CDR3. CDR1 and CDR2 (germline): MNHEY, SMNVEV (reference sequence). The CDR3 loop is CASSLSRGDYEQYF. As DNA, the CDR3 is TGCGCCAGCAGTTTATCCCGTGGAGACTACGAGCAGTACTTC.

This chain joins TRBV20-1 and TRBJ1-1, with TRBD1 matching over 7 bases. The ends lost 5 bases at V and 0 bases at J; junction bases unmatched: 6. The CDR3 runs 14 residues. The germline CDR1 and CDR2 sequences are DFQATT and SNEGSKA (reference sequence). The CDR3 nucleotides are TGCAGTGCTCCAGAGCAGGGGGTGAACACTGAAGCTTTCTTT. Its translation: CSAPEQGVNTEAFF.

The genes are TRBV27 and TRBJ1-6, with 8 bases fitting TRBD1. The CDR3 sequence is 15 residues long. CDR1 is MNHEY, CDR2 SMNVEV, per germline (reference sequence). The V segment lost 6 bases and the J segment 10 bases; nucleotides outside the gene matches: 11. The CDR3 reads CASRGDGQGNSPLHF. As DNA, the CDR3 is TGTGCCAGCAGAGGCGACGGACAGGGAAACTCACCCCTCCACTTT.